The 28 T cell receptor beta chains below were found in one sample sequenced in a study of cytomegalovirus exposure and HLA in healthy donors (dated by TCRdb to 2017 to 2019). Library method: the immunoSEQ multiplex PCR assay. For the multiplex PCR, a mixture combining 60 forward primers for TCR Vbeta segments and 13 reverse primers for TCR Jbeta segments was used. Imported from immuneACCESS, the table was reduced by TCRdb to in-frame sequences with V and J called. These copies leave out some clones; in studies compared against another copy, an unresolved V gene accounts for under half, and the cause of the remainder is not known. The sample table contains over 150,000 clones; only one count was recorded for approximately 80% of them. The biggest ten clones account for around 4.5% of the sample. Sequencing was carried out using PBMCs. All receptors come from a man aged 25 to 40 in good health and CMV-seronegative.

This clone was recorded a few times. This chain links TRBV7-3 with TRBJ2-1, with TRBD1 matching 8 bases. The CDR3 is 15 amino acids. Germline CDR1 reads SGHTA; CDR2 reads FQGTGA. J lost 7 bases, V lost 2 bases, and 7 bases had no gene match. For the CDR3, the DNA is TGTGCCAGCAGCTTATATCATCGGACAGGGAATGAGCAGTTCTTC. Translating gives CASSLYHRTGNEQFF.

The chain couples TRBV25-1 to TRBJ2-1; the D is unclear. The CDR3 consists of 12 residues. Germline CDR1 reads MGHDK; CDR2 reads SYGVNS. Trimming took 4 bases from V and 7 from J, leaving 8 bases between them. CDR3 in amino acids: CASSAFRNEQFF. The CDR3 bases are TGTGCCAGCAGTGCCTTTCGGAATGAGCAGTTCTTC. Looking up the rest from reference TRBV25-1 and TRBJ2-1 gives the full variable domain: EADIYQTPRYLVIGTGKKITLECSQTMGHDKMYWYQQDPGMELHLIHYSYGVNSTEKGDLSSESTVSRIRTEHFPLTLESARPSHTSQYLCASSAFRNEQFFGPGTRLTVL.

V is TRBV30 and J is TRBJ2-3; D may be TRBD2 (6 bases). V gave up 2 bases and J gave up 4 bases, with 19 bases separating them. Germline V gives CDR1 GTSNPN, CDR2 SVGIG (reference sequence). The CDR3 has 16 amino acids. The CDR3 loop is CAWSRRGWELADTQYF. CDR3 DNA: TGTGCCTGGAGTCGGAGGGGTTGGGAATTGGCAGATACGCAGTATTTT.

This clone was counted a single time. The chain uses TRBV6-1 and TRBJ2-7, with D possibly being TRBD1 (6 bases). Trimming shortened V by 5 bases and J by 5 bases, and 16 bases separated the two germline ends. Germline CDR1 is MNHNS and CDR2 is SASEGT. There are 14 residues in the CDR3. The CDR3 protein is CASSPKGGGHEQYF. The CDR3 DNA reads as TGTGCCAGCAGTCCCAAGGGTGGGGGCCACGAGCAGTACTTC.

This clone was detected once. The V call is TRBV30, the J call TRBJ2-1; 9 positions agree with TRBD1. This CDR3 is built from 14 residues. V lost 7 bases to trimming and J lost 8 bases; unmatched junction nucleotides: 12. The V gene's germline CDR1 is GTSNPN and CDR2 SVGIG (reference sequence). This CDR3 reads CASLAGTGNHEQFF. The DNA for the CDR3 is TGTGCCTCGTTGGCTGGGACAGGGAACCATGAGCAGTTCTTC.

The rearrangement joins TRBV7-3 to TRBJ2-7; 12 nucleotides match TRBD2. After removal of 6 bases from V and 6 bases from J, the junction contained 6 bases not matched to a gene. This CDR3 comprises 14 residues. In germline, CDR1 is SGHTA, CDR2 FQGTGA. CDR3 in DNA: TGTGCCAGCAGTCTAGCGGGAGGGCCGGGCGAGCAGTACTTC. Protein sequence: CASSLAGGPGEQYF.

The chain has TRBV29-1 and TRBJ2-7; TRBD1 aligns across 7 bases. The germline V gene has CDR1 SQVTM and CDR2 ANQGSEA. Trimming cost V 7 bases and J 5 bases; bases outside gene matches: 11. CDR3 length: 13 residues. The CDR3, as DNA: TGCAGCGCTATACAGGGGTATAGAAACGAGCAGTACTTC. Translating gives CSAIQGYRNEQYF.

CDR3: CASSAQDRALGATYEQYF. As DNA, the CDR3 is TGTGCCAGCAGTGCTCAGGACAGGGCCCTCGGTGCGACCTACGAGCAGTACTTC. J is TRBJ2-7 and V is TRBV5-4; 8 bases agree with TRBD1. The trim removed 5 bases at V and 2 bases at J, leaving 18 bases unmatched. Germline CDR1 SGHNT, CDR2 YYREEE (reference sequence). The length of the CDR3 is 18 residues.

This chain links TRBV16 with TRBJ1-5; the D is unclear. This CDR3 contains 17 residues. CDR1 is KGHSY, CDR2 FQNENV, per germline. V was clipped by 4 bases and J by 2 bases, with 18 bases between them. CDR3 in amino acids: CASSRSPGAEGNQPQHF. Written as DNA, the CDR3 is TGTGCCAGCAGCCGAAGCCCTGGAGCGGAGGGCAATCAGCCCCAGCATTTT.

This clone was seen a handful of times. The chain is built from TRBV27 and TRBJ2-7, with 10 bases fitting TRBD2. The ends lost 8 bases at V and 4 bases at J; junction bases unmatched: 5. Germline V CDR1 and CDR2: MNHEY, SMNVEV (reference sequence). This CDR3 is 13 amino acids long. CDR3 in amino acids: CASRLAGVYEQYF. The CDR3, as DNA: TGTGCCAGCCGGCTAGCGGGGGTGTACGAGCAGTACTTC.

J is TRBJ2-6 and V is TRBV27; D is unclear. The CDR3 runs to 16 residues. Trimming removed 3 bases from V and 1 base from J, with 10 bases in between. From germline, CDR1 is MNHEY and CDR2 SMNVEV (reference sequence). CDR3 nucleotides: TGTGCCAGCAGTTTCATCAGGATTTCTGGGGCCAACGTCCTGACTTTC. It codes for CASSFIRISGANVLTF.

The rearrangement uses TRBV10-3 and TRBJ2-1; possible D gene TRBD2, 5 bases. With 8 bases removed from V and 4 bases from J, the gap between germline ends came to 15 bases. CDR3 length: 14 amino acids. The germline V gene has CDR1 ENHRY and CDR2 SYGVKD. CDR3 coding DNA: TGTGCCATCTCACCCCCCAGCGGATACAATGAGCAGTTCTTC. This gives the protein CAISPPSGYNEQFF.

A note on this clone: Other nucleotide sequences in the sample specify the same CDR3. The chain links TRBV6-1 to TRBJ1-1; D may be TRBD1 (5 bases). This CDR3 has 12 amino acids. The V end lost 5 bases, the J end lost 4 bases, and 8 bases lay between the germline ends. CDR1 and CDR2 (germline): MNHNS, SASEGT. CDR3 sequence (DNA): TGTGCCAGCAGTAGGGGAGGCACTGAAGCTTTCTTT. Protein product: CASSRGGTEAFF.

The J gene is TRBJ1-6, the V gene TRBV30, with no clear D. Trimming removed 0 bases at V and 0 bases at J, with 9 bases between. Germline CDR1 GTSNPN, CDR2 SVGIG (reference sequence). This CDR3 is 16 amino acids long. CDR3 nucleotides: TGTGCCTGGAGTGTAAGCGCGAGCTCCTATAATTCACCCCTCCACTTT. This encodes CAWSVSASSYNSPLHF.

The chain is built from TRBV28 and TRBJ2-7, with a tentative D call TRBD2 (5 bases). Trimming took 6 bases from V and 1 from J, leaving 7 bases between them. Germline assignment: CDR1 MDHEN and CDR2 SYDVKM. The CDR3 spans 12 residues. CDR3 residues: CASSSGSYEQYF. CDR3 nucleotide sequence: TGTGCCAGCAGCTCGGGATCCTACGAGCAGTACTTC.

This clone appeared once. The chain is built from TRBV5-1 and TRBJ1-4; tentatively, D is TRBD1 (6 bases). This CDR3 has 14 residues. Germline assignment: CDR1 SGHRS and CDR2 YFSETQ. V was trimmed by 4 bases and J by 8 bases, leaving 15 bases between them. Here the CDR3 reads CASSPGEGGEKLFF. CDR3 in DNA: TGCGCCAGCAGCCCAGGGGAGGGCGGGGAAAAACTGTTTTTT.

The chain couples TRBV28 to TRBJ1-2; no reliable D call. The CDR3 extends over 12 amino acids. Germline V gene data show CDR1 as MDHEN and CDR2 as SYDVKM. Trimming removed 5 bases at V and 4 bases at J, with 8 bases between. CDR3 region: CASSDGGYGYTF. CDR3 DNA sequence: TGTGCCAGCAGTGACGGAGGCTATGGCTACACCTTC.

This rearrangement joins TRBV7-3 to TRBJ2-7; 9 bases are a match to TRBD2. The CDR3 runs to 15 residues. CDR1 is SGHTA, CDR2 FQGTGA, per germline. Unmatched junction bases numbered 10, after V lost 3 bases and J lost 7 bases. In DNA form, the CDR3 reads TGTGCCAGCAGCTTCCTAGCGGGATCGCCGGGGGAGCAGTACTTC. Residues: CASSFLAGSPGEQYF.

CDR3 DNA sequence: TGTGCCAGCAGGCTAGCGGGGGATGAGCAGTTCTTC. Its translation: CASRLAGDEQFF. J is TRBJ2-1 and V is TRBV2, with 10 positions matching TRBD2. V lost 6 bases to trimming and J lost 8 bases; unmatched junction nucleotides: 1. This CDR3 comprises 12 residues. Germline V gene sequence: CDR1 SNHLY, CDR2 FYNNEI.

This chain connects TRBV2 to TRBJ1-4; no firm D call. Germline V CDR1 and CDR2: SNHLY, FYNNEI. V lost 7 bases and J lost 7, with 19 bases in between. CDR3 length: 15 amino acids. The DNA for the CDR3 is TGTGCCAGCATGGGAGGTGGGATTAATCGTGAAAAACTGTTTTTT. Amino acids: CASMGGGINREKLFF.

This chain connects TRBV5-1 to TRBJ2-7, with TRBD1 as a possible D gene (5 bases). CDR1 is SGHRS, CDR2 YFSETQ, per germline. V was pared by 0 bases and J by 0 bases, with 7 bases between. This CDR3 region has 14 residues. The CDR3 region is CASSLGQSSYEQYF. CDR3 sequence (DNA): TGCGCCAGCAGCTTGGGACAGAGCTCCTACGAGCAGTACTTC.

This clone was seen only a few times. CDR3 in amino acids: CATRPGTPGNTEAFF. In DNA, the CDR3 is TGTGCCACCCGCCCGGGGACTCCGGGGAACACTGAAGCTTTCTTT. V gene TRBV6-5 combines with J gene TRBJ1-1, with D perhaps TRBD1 (5 bases). There are 15 residues in the CDR3. Germline values: CDR1 MNHEY, CDR2 SVGAGI. The V end lost 10 bases, the J end lost 1 base, and 19 bases lay between the germline ends.

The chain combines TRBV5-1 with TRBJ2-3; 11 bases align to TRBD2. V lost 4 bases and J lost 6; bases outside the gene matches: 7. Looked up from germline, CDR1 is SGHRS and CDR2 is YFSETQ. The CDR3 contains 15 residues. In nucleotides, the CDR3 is TGCGCCAGCAGCACCGGGACTAGCGGCCCGGATACGCAGTATTTT. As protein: CASSTGTSGPDTQYF.

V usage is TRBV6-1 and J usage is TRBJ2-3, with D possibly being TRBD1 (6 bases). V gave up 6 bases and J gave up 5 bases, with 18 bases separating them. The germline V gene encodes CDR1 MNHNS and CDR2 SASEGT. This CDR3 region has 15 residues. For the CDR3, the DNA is TGTGCCAGCAGGCAGGACAGCCTTCGGGGAGATACGCAGTATTTT. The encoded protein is CASRQDSLRGDTQYF.

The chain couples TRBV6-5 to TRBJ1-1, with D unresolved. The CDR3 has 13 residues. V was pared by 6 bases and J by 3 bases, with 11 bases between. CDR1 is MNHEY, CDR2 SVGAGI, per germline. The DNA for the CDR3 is TGTGCCAGCAGCTATCTTGAGGACACTGAAGCTTTCTTT. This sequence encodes CASSYLEDTEAFF.

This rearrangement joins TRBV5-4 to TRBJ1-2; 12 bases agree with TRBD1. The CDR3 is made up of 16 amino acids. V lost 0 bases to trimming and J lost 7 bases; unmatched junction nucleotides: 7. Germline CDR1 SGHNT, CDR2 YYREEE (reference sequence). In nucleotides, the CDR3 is TGTGCCAGCAGCTTGGCCCTGGGACAGGGGGCAAGTGGCTACACCTTC. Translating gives CASSLALGQGASGYTF.

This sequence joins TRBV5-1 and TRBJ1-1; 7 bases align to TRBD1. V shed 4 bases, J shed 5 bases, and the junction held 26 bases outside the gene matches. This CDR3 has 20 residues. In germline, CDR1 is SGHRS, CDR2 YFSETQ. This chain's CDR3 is CASSLLRSAGQRGKKTEAFF. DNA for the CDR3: TGCGCCAGCAGCCTCCTCCGCTCTGCGGGACAGCGTGGAAAGAAGACTGAAGCTTTCTTT.

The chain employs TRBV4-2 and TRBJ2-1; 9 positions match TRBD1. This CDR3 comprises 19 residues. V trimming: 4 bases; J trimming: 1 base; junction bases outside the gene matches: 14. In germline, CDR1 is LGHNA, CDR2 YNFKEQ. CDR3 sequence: CASSLRTGVHFGSYNEQFF. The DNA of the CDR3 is TGTGCCAGCAGCCTCAGGACAGGGGTCCACTTCGGTTCCTACAATGAGCAGTTCTTC.